These T cell receptor beta chains were read from a single sample in a study of T cells in narcolepsy. Repertoires were generated with immunoSEQ multiplex PCR, while TCRdb's copy carries only in-frame clones and drops some. The data hold 25,000 to 40,000 clones, with 90% observed a single time. Sequenced input: CD45RA- memory CD4+ T cells from PBMCs. The receptor source for this set is a human donor with narcolepsy. Each CDR3 is given with its conserved first and last residue. Fields, in order: CDR3 protein, CDR3 DNA, D gene, J gene, V gene, clone size. D genes are given only for firm matches. Clone size is given for some rows only: seen once, a few or many times, or a class if the clone is expanded.

CASSLGGANTGELFF	TGTGCCAGCAGTTTAGGTGGGGCGAACACCGGGGAGCTGTTTTTT	NA	TRBJ2-2	TRBV28	NA
CASSLAGVSNQPQHF	TGCGCCAGCAGCTTGGCCGGGGTTAGCAATCAGCCCCAGCATTTT	NA	TRBJ1-5	TRBV5-1	NA
CASSQDRAGSPLHF	TGCGCCAGCAGCCAAGATAGGGCCGGTTCACCCCTCCACTTT	NA	TRBJ1-6	TRBV4-3	NA
CAWSGPPGVQPQHF	TGTGCCTGGAGCGGACCGCCCGGGGTTCAGCCCCAGCATTTT	NA	TRBJ1-5	TRBV30	NA
CASSLLVYNSPLHF	TGTGCCAGCAGCTTGTTAGTTTATAATTCACCCCTCCACTTT	NA	TRBJ1-6	TRBV5-5	NA
CASSRRGPWETQYF	TGTGCCAGCAGTCGACGGGGGCCGTGGGAGACCCAGTACTTC	NA	TRBJ2-5	TRBV27	NA
CASSLDVAEAFF	TGTGCCAGCAGCTTAGACGTGGCCGAAGCTTTCTTT	NA	TRBJ1-1	TRBV7-9	NA
CASSQDPLAGEFF	TGTGCCAGCAGCCAAGATCCGCTAGCGGGGGAGTTCTTC	TRBD2	TRBJ2-1	TRBV14	NA
CASSRDRAAGELFF	TGTGCCAGCAGCAGGGACAGGGCGGCCGGGGAGCTGTTTTTT	TRBD1	TRBJ2-2	TRBV5-4	NA
CASSGTPNWEQYF	TGTGCCAGCTCCGGGACCCCAAATTGGGAGCAGTACTTC	NA	TRBJ2-7	TRBV28	NA
CASRLKGGPLNEQFF	TGTGCCAGCCGGCTAAAAGGGGGTCCCTTGAATGAGCAGTTCTTC	NA	TRBJ2-1	TRBV19	NA
CASRTAESSYNEQFF	TGTGCCAGCAGGACGGCGGAGAGCTCCTACAATGAGCAGTTCTTC	NA	TRBJ2-1	TRBV28	NA
CASTPWQGQPQHF	TGTGCCAGCACCCCCTGGCAGGGCCAGCCCCAGCATTTT	NA	TRBJ1-5	TRBV6-1	NA
CASSPDPSGEQYF	TGTGCCAGCAGCCCTGACCCCTCCGGGGAGCAGTACTTC	NA	TRBJ2-5	TRBV7-2	NA
CASSLGQGGQPQHF	TGTGCCAGCAGCTTGGGACAGGGAGGCCAGCCCCAGCATTTT	TRBD1	TRBJ1-5	TRBV7-2	NA
CATSRDPMGGNIQYF	TGTGCCACCAGCAGAGACCCCATGGGGGGAAACATTCAGTACTTC	NA	TRBJ2-4	TRBV15	NA
CASRASYNEQFF	TGTGCCAGTAGGGCATCCTACAATGAGCAGTTCTTC	NA	TRBJ2-1	TRBV19	NA
CASSLPGTATKNIQYF	TGTGCCAGCAGTTTACCAGGGACGGCGACCAAAAACATTCAGTACTTC	NA	TRBJ2-4	TRBV28	NA
CASSYLAGGKYNEQFF	TGCGCCAGCAGCTACCTAGCGGGGGGGAAGTACAATGAGCAGTTCTTC	TRBD2	TRBJ2-1	TRBV5-1	once
CASRTFRDRVTEQYF	TGTGCCAGCCGCACATTCCGGGACAGGGTTACCGAGCAGTACTTC	TRBD1	TRBJ2-7	TRBV27	NA
CASSFETGGTYEQYF	TGCGCCAGCAGCTTCGAAACAGGGGGCACCTACGAGCAGTACTTC	TRBD1	TRBJ2-7	TRBV5-1	NA
CASSPGHGGKNKGTEAFF	TGCGCCAGCAGCCCGGGCCACGGGGGAAAGAATAAGGGAACTGAAGCTTTCTTT	NA	TRBJ1-1	TRBV5-1	NA
CASSQVPGHPYEQYF	TGTGCCAGCAGCCAAGTTCCAGGGCATCCCTACGAGCAGTACTTC	NA	TRBJ2-7	TRBV14	once
CASSFYAGATGELFF	TGTGCCAGCAGCTTTTACGCGGGGGCAACCGGGGAGCTGTTTTTT	NA	TRBJ2-2	TRBV7-6	NA
CASSLLGSPSNEQFF	TGTGCCAGCAGTTTATTGGGTTCCCCTAGTAATGAGCAGTTCTTC	NA	TRBJ2-1	TRBV28	NA
CASSEGGWNTEAFF	TGTGCCAGCTCAGAAGGGGGCTGGAACACTGAAGCTTTCTTT	TRBD1	TRBJ1-1	TRBV6-6	NA
CASIQGQGPLRGEKLFF	TGTGCCAGCATACAAGGACAGGGGCCCCTGAGGGGTGAAAAACTGTTTTTT	TRBD1	TRBJ1-4	TRBV28	NA
CASSSQQGIFGYTF	TGTGCCAGCAGTTCTCAACAGGGAATTTTTGGCTACACCTTC	NA	TRBJ1-2	TRBV27	NA
CASRGGRTEAFF	TGCGCCAGCAGAGGGGGGAGGACTGAAGCTTTCTTT	NA	TRBJ1-1	TRBV5-1	few
CASSLPTGPPLHF	TGTGCCAGTAGTTTACCGACAGGGCCACCCCTCCACTTT	TRBD1	TRBJ1-6	TRBV19	NA
CASSADRRTNEKLFF	TGTGCCAGCAGTGCCGACAGGCGAACTAATGAAAAACTGTTTTTT	NA	TRBJ1-4	TRBV6-1	NA
CASSTLTGSNQPQHF	TGTGCCAGCAGCACTCTCACTGGGAGCAATCAGCCCCAGCATTTT	NA	TRBJ1-5	TRBV28	NA
CASSVDLRGRETQYF	TGTGCCAGCAGCGTAGACCTAAGGGGAAGAGAGACCCAGTACTTC	NA	TRBJ2-5	TRBV9	NA
CASRTDSNNSPLHF	TGTGCCAGCAGAACGGACAGCAATAATTCACCCCTCCACTTT	NA	TRBJ1-6	TRBV2	once
CASSRDRGTNTDTQYF	TGTGCCAGCAGCCGGGACAGGGGTACCAATACAGATACGCAGTATTTT	TRBD1	TRBJ2-3	TRBV4-2	NA
CASSLTGDIQYF	TGTGCCAGCAGCTTAACTGGGGACATTCAGTACTTC	NA	TRBJ2-4	TRBV7-9	NA
CASSQSKRGAGGDCTILRNTIYF	TGCGCCAGCAGTCAATCGAAAAGGGGGGCAGGGGGCGACTGCACTATTCTCCGAAACACCATATATTTT	TRBD1	TRBJ1-3	TRBV23-1	NA
CASSLAFANLYEQYF	TGTGCCAGCAGCTTAGCTTTCGCGAACCTCTACGAGCAGTACTTC	NA	TRBJ2-7	TRBV7-2	few
CASSLKGYYGYTF	TGTGCCAGCAGTTTAAAGGGGTACTATGGCTACACCTTC	NA	TRBJ1-2	TRBV27	NA
CASSKGASSNQPQHF	TGTGCCAGTAGTAAAGGGGCGTCGAGCAATCAGCCCCAGCATTTT	NA	TRBJ1-5	TRBV19	NA
CASSIAGSRDTQYF	TGTGCCAGTAGTATAGCCGGGAGCCGGGATACGCAGTATTTT	NA	TRBJ2-3	TRBV19	NA
CASSSTGARTEAFF	TGTGCCAGCAGCTCGACAGGGGCACGGACTGAAGCTTTCTTT	TRBD1	TRBJ1-1	TRBV5-6	NA
CASSPGTETYEQYF	TGCGCCAGCAGCCCCGGGACAGAGACCTACGAGCAGTACTTC	TRBD1	TRBJ2-7	TRBV4-1	NA
CATSRDYRPNGYTF	TGTGCCACCAGCAGAGATTACAGACCTAATGGCTACACCTTC	NA	TRBJ1-2	TRBV15	NA
CASSLDGQGAQDTQYF	TGCGCCAGCAGCCTCGATGGACAGGGGGCTCAAGATACGCAGTATTTT	TRBD1	TRBJ2-3	TRBV5-1	NA
CASSLSIGEQYF	TGTGCCAGCAGCTTAAGCATTGGGGAGCAGTACTTC	NA	TRBJ2-7	TRBV7-2	once
CASSRDSHTGELFF	TGCGCCAGCAGCCGGGACAGCCACACCGGGGAGCTGTTTTTT	TRBD1	TRBJ2-2	TRBV5-1	NA
CASSLRLGPSSGANVLTF	TGTGCCAGCAGCTTGAGGCTTGGGCCTAGCTCTGGGGCCAACGTCCTGACTTTC	NA	TRBJ2-6	TRBV5-6	NA
CASSLALGNEQFF	TGTGCCAGCAGCTTAGCGCTGGGCAATGAGCAGTTCTTC	NA	TRBJ2-1	TRBV7-7	NA
CASSLAPGINTGELFF	TGTGCCAGCAGCTTGGCGCCAGGGATAAACACCGGGGAGCTGTTTTTT	NA	TRBJ2-2	TRBV5-6	NA
CASSTGTAHSEQYF	TGTGCCAGCAGTACCGGGACGGCCCACTCCGAGCAGTACTTC	NA	TRBJ2-7	TRBV7-9	NA
CSVAIANEKLFF	TGCAGCGTTGCTATAGCTAATGAAAAACTGTTTTTT	NA	TRBJ1-4	TRBV29-1	NA
CASSSGTSGETQYF	TGCGCCAGCAGCTCCGGGACTAGCGGGGAGACCCAGTACTTC	TRBD2	TRBJ2-5	TRBV5-1	NA
CASSRGSREKLFF	TGTGCCAGCAGTCGGGGGTCTCGGGAAAAACTGTTTTTT	NA	TRBJ1-4	TRBV28	NA
CATRPLGSGNTIYF	TGTGCCACCCGTCCCTTGGGCTCTGGAAACACCATATATTTT	NA	TRBJ1-3	TRBV6-5	NA
CASSVDFNPGELFF	TGTGCCAGCAGCGTCGACTTTAATCCCGGGGAGCTGTTTTTT	NA	TRBJ2-2	TRBV9	NA
CASSLAAGDYEQYF	TGTGCCAGCAGCTTAGCGGCAGGAGACTACGAGCAGTACTTC	NA	TRBJ2-7	TRBV7-7	NA